The 11 T cell receptor beta chains below come from one sample, sequenced in a study of T cells in Graves' hyperthyroidism and ophthalmopathy. Amplification targeted TCR beta CDR3 regions from RNA transcripts. Researchers ran a first-round RT-PCR on the TCR CDR3 using the HTBI primer set. In TCRdb, the multiplex PCR reads were re-called with MiXCR into one record per CDR3 protein. The sample has about 550,000 distinct CDR3 sequences, more than 20% seen once; the top ten hold more than 20%. Sequencing was performed on blood. The receptors stem from a young man with Graves' hyperthyroidism.

The chain combines TRBV7-2 with TRBJ2-5; D assignment may be TRBD1 or TRBD2 (5 bases each). The germline gives CDR1 SGHTA, CDR2 FQGNSA. The length of the CDR3 is 13 residues. Deletions cut 6 bases from V and 5 bases from J, with 13 bases between. In nucleotides, the CDR3 is TGTGCCAGCAGTAGAAATTGGGGGGAGACCCAGTACTTC. It is translated as CASSRNWGETQYF.

In regard to this clonotype: One junction end does not reproduce the germline sequence, and a read error may be involved. The chain combines TRBV11-3 with TRBJ2-5; D could derive from TRBD1 or TRBD2 (5 bases each). The CDR3 covers 15 residues. Germline V lookup: CDR1 SGHNT, CDR2 YENEEA. The CDR3 spells CVSSSRDPDNGFQYF. The CDR3 DNA reads as TGTGTCAGCAGCTCCCGGGACCCCGATAACGGTTTCCAGTACTTC.

This clonotype was seen at least ten times. The genes are TRBV19 and TRBJ1-1; D is possibly TRBD1 (5 bases). Germline V gene lookup returns CDR1 LNHDA and CDR2 SQIVND (reference sequence). The ends were cut back, 0 bases at V and 1 base at J, with 9 bases in the middle. The CDR3 has 15 residues. The CDR3 bases are TGTGCCAGTAGTATAGAGGGACGGAGGAACACTGAAGCTTTCTTT. Translation gives CASSIEGRRNTEAFF. Looking up the rest from reference TRBV19 and TRBJ1-1 gives the full variable domain: DGGITQSPKYLFRKEGQNVTLSCEQNLNHDAMYWYRQDPGQGLRLIYYSQIVNDFQKGDIAEGYSVSREKKESFPLTVTSAQKNPTAFYLCASSIEGRRNTEAFFGQGTRLTVV.

V and J are TRBV28 and TRBJ2-7; 7 nucleotides line up with TRBD1. J was trimmed by 2 bases and V by 6 bases; bases with no gene match: 7. The germline CDR1 and CDR2 sequences are MDHEN and SYDVKM. This CDR3 is 14 amino acids long. The CDR3: CASRTQGQTYEQYF. In DNA, the CDR3 is TGTGCCAGCAGAACCCAGGGACAGACCTACGAGCAGTACTTC.

Only a few counts were recorded for this clonotype. The chain employs TRBV6-2 or TRBV6-3 and TRBJ2-7, with TRBD1 as a possible D gene (5 bases). Trimming cost V 7 bases and J 2 bases, with 9 bases left between them. This CDR3 is built from 12 residues. The germline gives CDR1 MNHEY, CDR2 SVGEGT. In DNA form, the CDR3 reads TGTGCCAGCAAGGCAGGGACCTACGAGCAGTACTTC. It codes for CASKAGTYEQYF.

This clonotype was detected many times. The chain combines TRBV12-3 or TRBV12-4 with TRBJ1-5; D is unresolved. CDR3 length: 12 residues. The germline V and J ends were trimmed by 4 bases and 4 bases, with 5 bases remaining between them. For the CDR3, the DNA is TGTGCCAGCAGTTACTCGAATCAGCCCCAGCATTTT. It codes for CASSYSNQPQHF.

This clonotype occurred many times. The rearrangement uses TRBV24-1 and TRBJ2-2; 8 bases match TRBD1. CDR3 length equals 17 residues. V lost 4 bases and J lost 2; bases outside the gene matches: 8. Germline V gene lookup returns CDR1 KGHDR and CDR2 SFDVKD. The CDR3 DNA reads as TGTGCCACCAGTGACTCATACAGGGGGAGAAACACCGGGGAGCTGTTTTTT. This sequence encodes CATSDSYRGRNTGELFF.

The genes are TRBV19 and TRBJ1-2; D possibly corresponds to TRBD1 (5 bases). CDR1 LNHDA and CDR2 SQIVND come from the germline V gene (reference sequence). The CDR3 contains 15 residues. V was pared by 4 bases and J by 3 bases, with 15 bases between. The DNA for the CDR3 is TGTGCCAGTAGTACCGGGACGGGGTTGGACTATGGCTACACCTTC. This translates into CASSTGTGLDYGYTF.

The V call is TRBV12-5, the J call TRBJ1-6; maybe TRBD1 (5 bases). The CDR3 spans 16 residues. Trimming stripped 7 bases from V and 2 bases from J, with 15 bases between. Germline CDR1 and CDR2: LGHNT and FRNRAP. The CDR3 bases are TGTGCTAGTGCCCCTTCAGGGTCGGCCTATAATTCACCCCTCCACTTT. Translating it yields CASAPSGSAYNSPLHF.

In this sample, this clonotype turned up many times. The chain combines TRBV30 with TRBJ1-1; 7 bases align to TRBD1. Germline CDR1 is GTSNPN and CDR2 is SVGIG (reference sequence). This CDR3 is built from 12 residues. V lost 2 bases, J lost 13 bases, and 10 bases stayed unmatched. The CDR3 reads CAWSTTVQGGFF. The CDR3 bases are TGTGCCTGGAGTACGACAGTTCAGGGGGGTTTCTTT.

J is TRBJ2-5 and V is TRBV20-1, with a possible D match to TRBD2 (6 bases). Germline V gene lookup returns CDR1 DFQATT and CDR2 SNEGSKA (reference sequence). The CDR3 spans 12 residues. V shed 6 bases and J shed 9 bases, with 17 bases lying between them. Written as DNA, the CDR3 is TGCAGTGCCAAGGACACCCGCGGGGCCCAGTACTTC. Translating it yields CSAKDTRGAQYF.